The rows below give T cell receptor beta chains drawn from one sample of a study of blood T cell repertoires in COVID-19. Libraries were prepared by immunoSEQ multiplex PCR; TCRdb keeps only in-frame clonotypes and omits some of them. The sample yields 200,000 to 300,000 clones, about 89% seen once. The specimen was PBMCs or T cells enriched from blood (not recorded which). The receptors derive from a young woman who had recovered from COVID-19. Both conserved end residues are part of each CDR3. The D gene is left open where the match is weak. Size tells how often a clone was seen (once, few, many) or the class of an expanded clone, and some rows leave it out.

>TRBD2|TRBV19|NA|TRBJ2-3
CASSVSGRRDTQYF
TGTGCCAGTAGTGTTAGCGGGAGGAGAGATACGCAGTATTTT
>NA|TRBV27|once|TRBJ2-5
CASSPAPDSPGTQYF
TGTGCCAGCAGTCCGGCCCCGGACAGCCCGGGGACCCAGTACTTC
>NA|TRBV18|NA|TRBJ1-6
CASSRMTGENSPLHF
TGTGCCAGCTCACGAATGACGGGGGAAAATTCACCCCTCCACTTT
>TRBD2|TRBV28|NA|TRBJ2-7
CASSPGTSGRAGSYEQYF
TGTGCCAGCAGTCCCGGAACTAGCGGGAGGGCCGGGTCCTACGAGCAGTACTTC
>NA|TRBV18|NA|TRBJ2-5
CASSPATGGETQYF
TGTGCCAGCTCACCGGCGACCGGGGGTGAGACCCAGTACTTC
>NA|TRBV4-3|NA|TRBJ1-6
CASSRKTDSPLHF
TGCGCCAGCAGTCGGAAGACAGATTCACCCCTCCACTTT
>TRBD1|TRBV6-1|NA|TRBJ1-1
CASSGNRGTRNTEAFF
TGTGCCAGCAGTGGAAACAGGGGGACCAGGAACACTGAAGCTTTCTTT
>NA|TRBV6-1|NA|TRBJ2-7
CASSERTFPYEQYF
TGTGCCAGCAGTGAAAGGACATTCCCCTACGAGCAGTACTTC
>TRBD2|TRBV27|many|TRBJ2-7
CASSLGGGYEQYF
TGTGCCAGCAGTCTCGGGGGGGGTTACGAGCAGTACTTC
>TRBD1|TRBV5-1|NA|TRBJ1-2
CASSFQGAVDGYTF
TGCGCCAGCAGCTTCCAGGGGGCAGTGGATGGCTACACCTTC
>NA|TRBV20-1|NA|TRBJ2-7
CSASRGRTYEQYF
TGCAGTGCTAGTAGGGGCAGAACCTACGAGCAGTACTTC
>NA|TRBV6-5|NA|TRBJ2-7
CASSYGQTYEQYF
TGTGCCAGCAGTTACGGACAGACCTACGAGCAGTACTTC
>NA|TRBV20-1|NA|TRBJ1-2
CSVDRNYGYTF
TGCAGTGTAGACAGAAACTATGGCTACACCTTC
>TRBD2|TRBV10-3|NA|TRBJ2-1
CAIMSGGGSHNEQFF
TGTGCCATCATGAGTGGCGGGGGTTCGCACAATGAGCAGTTCTTC
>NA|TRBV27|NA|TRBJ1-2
CASRRPGAYGYTF
TGTGCCAGCAGGCGTCCAGGGGCCTATGGCTACACCTTC
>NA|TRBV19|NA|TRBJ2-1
CASSLSGSHNEQFF
TGTGCCAGTAGTCTGTCGGGGAGTCACAATGAGCAGTTCTTC
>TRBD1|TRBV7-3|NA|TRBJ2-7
CASSFGTGSEQYF
TGTGCCAGCAGCTTTGGGACAGGGTCCGAGCAGTACTTC
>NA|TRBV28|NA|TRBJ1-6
CASSPYSTDYSSYNSPLHF
TGTGCCAGCAGTCCTTACTCGACAGATTATAGCTCCTATAATTCACCCCTCCACTTT
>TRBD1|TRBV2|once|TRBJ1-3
CASSGLTGNRNTIYF
TGTGCCAGCAGTGGGCTGACAGGGAATAGAAACACCATATATTTT
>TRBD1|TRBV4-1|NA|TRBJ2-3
CASGEETTGSITDTQYF
TGCGCCAGCGGCGAAGAAACGACAGGGAGTATCACAGATACGCAGTATTTT
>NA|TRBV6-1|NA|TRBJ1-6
CASSESQGGNSPLHF
TGTGCCAGCAGTGAGTCGCAGGGAGGGAATTCACCCCTCCACTTT
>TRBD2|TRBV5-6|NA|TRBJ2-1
CASSLLLAGGPYGEQFF
TGTGCCAGCAGCTTGCTCCTAGCGGGGGGGCCCTACGGTGAGCAGTTCTTC
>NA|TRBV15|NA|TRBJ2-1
CATSRERTIEQFF
TGTGCCACCAGCAGAGAAAGGACAATTGAGCAGTTCTTC
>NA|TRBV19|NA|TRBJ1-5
CASSMGGQGRLGSNQPQHF
TGTGCCAGTAGTATGGGGGGGCAGGGCCGATTGGGGAGCAATCAGCCCCAGCATTTT
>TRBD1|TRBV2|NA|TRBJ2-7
CASTWDRGTKQTYEQYF
TGTGCCAGCACCTGGGACAGGGGCACTAAACAAACCTACGAGCAGTACTTC
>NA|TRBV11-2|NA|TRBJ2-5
CASSSYPMGRYSRETQYF
TGTGCCAGCAGCTCCTATCCCATGGGCCGCTATTCCCGAGAGACCCAGTACTTC
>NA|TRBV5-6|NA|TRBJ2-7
CASSLAVSYEQYF
TGTGCCAGCAGCTTGGCAGTCTCCTACGAGCAGTACTTC
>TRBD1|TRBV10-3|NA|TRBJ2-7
CAISESQDRGQSSYEQYF
TGTGCCATCAGTGAGTCTCAGGACAGGGGGCAAAGCTCCTACGAGCAGTACTTC
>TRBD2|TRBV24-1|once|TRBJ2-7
CAIILAGAPYEQYF
TGTGCCATTATACTAGCGGGGGCCCCCTACGAGCAGTACTTC
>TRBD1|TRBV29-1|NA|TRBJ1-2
CSVPTGVNYGYTF
TGCAGCGTTCCCACAGGGGTTAACTATGGCTACACCTTC
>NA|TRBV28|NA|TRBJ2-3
CASSLRGARTDTQYF
TGTGCCAGCAGTTTACGGGGGGCGCGAACAGATACGCAGTATTTT
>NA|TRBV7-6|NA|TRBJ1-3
CASSFEEGNTIYF
TGTGCCAGCAGCTTCGAGGAAGGAAACACCATATATTTT
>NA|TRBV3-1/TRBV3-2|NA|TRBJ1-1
CASSQGGPEAFF
TGTGCCAGCAGCCAAGGGGGGCCTGAAGCTTTCTTT
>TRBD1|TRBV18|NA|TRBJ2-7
CASSPLPTGAEQYF
TGTGCCAGCTCACCACTCCCGACAGGGGCCGAGCAGTACTTC
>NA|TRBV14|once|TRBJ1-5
CASSQEGGLSNQPQHF
TGTGCCAGCAGCCAAGAGGGCGGGCTCAGCAATCAGCCCCAGCATTTT
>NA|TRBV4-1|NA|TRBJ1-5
CASSQDVSSSNQPQHF
TGCGCCAGCAGCCAAGATGTGAGTTCCAGCAATCAGCCCCAGCATTTT
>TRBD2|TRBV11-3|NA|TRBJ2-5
CASSAPGLIQETQYF
TGTGCCAGCAGCGCACCGGGACTAATACAAGAGACCCAGTACTTC
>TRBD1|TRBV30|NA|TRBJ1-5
CAWSSGTGVYQPQHF
TGTGCCTGGAGCTCCGGGACAGGGGTCTATCAGCCCCAGCATTTT
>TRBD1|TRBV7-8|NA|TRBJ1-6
CASSFRDRDNSPLHF
TGTGCCAGCAGCTTCCGGGACAGGGATAATTCACCCCTCCACTTT
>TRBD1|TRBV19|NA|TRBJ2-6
CASSGLGTASFSGANVLTF
TGTGCCAGTAGCGGGCTCGGGACAGCCAGCTTCTCTGGGGCCAACGTCCTGACTTTC
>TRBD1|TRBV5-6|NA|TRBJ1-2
CASSSTRQGFDYGYTF
TGTGCCAGCAGCTCGACCCGACAGGGGTTTGACTATGGCTACACCTTC
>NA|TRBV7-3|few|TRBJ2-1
CASSPRDTYNEQFF
TGTGCCAGCAGCCCTAGGGACACTTACAATGAGCAGTTCTTC
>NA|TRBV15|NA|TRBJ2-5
CATSRDRPRGGEETQYF
TGTGCCACCAGCAGAGATAGACCGAGGGGGGGGGAAGAGACCCAGTACTTC
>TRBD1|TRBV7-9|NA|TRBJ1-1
CASSSRQGIPTEAFF
TGTGCCAGCAGCTCGAGACAGGGGATTCCGACTGAAGCTTTCTTT
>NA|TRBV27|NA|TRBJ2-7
CASSYVAGPLPEQYF
TGTGCCAGCAGCTATGTGGCGGGCCCCCTTCCCGAGCAGTACTTC
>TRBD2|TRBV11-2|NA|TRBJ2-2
CASSLFLAGNPENTGELFF
TGTGCCAGCAGCTTATTTCTAGCGGGAAACCCAGAGAACACCGGGGAGCTGTTTTTT
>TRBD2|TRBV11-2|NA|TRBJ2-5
CASSPGSGGKNTQYF
TGTGCCAGCAGCCCGGGGAGCGGGGGGAAGAATACCCAGTACTTC
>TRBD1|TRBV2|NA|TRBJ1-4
CASKKGANEKLFF
TGTGCCAGCAAGAAGGGGGCGAATGAAAAACTGTTTTTT
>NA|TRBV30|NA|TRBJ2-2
CAWNQLDTGELFF
TGTGCCTGGAACCAACTAGACACCGGGGAGCTGTTTTTT
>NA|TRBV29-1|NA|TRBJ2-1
CSVVPPSPEQFF
TGCAGCGTTGTCCCCCCGAGTCCCGAGCAGTTCTTC
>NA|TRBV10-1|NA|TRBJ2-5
CASSDGSVKTQYF
TGCGCCAGCAGTGACGGTAGCGTAAAGACCCAGTACTTC
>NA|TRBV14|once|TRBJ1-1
CASSQLGGLNTEAFF
TGTGCCAGCAGCCAACTTGGGGGCCTGAACACTGAAGCTTTCTTT
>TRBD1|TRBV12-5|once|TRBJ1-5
CASGTGQGVRGNQPQHF
TGTGCTAGTGGTACGGGACAGGGGGTGAGGGGCAATCAGCCCCAGCATTTT
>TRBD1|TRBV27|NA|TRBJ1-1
CASSSTGTGEEAFF
TGTGCCAGCAGTTCCACCGGGACAGGTGAGGAAGCTTTCTTT